The following is a T cell receptor (beta chain) sequence with its context. Germline V gene lookup returns CDR1 SGHTS and CDR2 YDEGEE. Trimming took off 4 bases at V and 4 bases at J, with 24 bases between the two ends. The CDR3 has 18 residues. The sample comes from a study of blood T cell repertoires in COVID-19. Study in general: The United States, Italy and Spain provided the acute and convalescent COVID-19 samples. Nucleic acid was either cDNA or gDNA, and it came from T cells, B-cell-depleted T cells, or PBMCs.

Authors' methods: Amplifying reference gene primers gave estimates of nucleated cell counts. Sequenced by immunoSEQ multiplex PCR; TCRdb stores in-frame clones only, minus some. The DNA gave D and trimming, while V, J and clone size come from that table. This sample has some 95,000 clones, with approximately 89% found just once. This receptor was obtained from a human donor with active COVID-19. The donor label of this sample is uncertain. The sequencing sample was made of peripheral blood. This chain uses TRBV5-8 with TRBJ1-5; weak D call: TRBD1 (6 bases). CDR3 sequence reads: CASSRAAGDTGGNQPQHF. As DNA, the CDR3 is TGTGCCAGCAGCAGGGCCGCCGGGGACACGGGCGGGAATCAGCCCCAGCATTTT.